Below are 10 T cell receptor beta chains sequenced from a single sample in a study of blood T cell repertoires in COVID-19. Data came from immunoSEQ multiplex PCR; TCRdb stores just in-frame clones and leaves some out. The sample lists 280,000 or so clones, around nine tenths occurring once. Sequencing used PBMCs or T cells enriched from blood (not recorded which). These TCRs come from a woman aged 35 to 49 who had recovered from COVID-19.

The chain carries TRBV10-2 and TRBJ1-6; no clear D gene. This CDR3 region has 13 residues. The germline V gene has CDR1 WSHSY and CDR2 SAAADI. The ends were cut back, 6 bases at V and 10 bases at J, with 13 bases in the middle. The CDR3 DNA reads TGCGCCAGCAGCCAGAGGTTAGGCTCACCCCTCCACTTT. Residues: CASSQRLGSPLHF.

The gene calls are TRBV7-9 and TRBJ1-2, with D tentatively TRBD1 (5 bases). Per the germline V gene, CDR1 is SEHNR and CDR2 is FQNEAQ (reference sequence). Trimming stripped 0 bases from V and 3 bases from J, with 14 bases between. There are 16 residues in the CDR3. CDR3 DNA: TGTGCCAGCAGCTTAGCTAATAGGGGCGGAGACTATGGCTACACCTTC. This translates into CASSLANRGGDYGYTF. Full variable domain (rest looked up from reference TRBV7-9 and TRBJ1-2): DTGVSQNPRHKITKRGQNVTFRCDPISEHNRLYWYRQTLGQGPEFLTYFQNEAQLEKSRLLSDRFSAERPKGSFSTLEIQRTEQGDSAMYLCASSLANRGGDYGYTFGSGTRLTVV.

This clone was counted between two and nine times. The rearrangement links TRBV7-8 to TRBJ2-3; 13 bases line up with TRBD2. With 5 bases clipped from V and 0 bases from J, the junction kept 5 bases outside the gene matches. The CDR3 runs to 17 residues. Germline V lookup: CDR1 SGHVS, CDR2 FQNEAQ. In DNA, the CDR3 is TGTGCCAGCAGCCGGACTAGCGGGAGATCTAGCACAGATACGCAGTATTTT. As protein: CASSRTSGRSSTDTQYF.

The chain joins TRBV11-1 to TRBJ1-4, with 7 bases identical to TRBD1. The V and J ends lost 5 bases and 8 bases, in that order; junction bases with no gene match: 11. This CDR3 has 15 residues. Germline V gene lookup returns CDR1 SGHAT and CDR2 FQDESV (reference sequence). The CDR3 coding sequence is TGTGCCAGCAGCGCACGACAGGGAAGGGACGAAAAACTGTTTTTT. It encodes CASSARQGRDEKLFF. The complete variable domain, with remaining parts taken from reference TRBV11-1 and TRBJ1-4, reads EAEVAQSPRYKITEKSQAVAFWCDPISGHATLYWYRQILGQGPELLVQFQDESVVDDSQLPKDRFSAERLKGVDSTLKIQPAELGDSAMYLCASSARQGRDEKLFFGSGTQLSVL.

This clone was counted once. The rearrangement joins TRBV6-2 or TRBV6-3 to TRBJ2-7; TRBD2 matches at 10 bases. The ends lost 2 bases at V and 6 bases at J; junction bases unmatched: 10. The CDR3 totals 16 residues. The germline CDR1 and CDR2 sequences are MNHEY and SVGEGT. The CDR3 loop reads CASSYGGTSGTPEQYF. CDR3 coding DNA: TGTGCCAGCAGTTACGGGGGAACTAGCGGGACCCCCGAGCAGTACTTC.

The chain recombines TRBV5-8 with TRBJ2-7, with D unresolved. This CDR3 spans 13 amino acids. From germline, CDR1 is SGHTS and CDR2 YDEGEE. Trimming cost V 4 bases and J 3 bases, with 11 bases left between them. As DNA, the CDR3 is TGTGCCAGCAGCCCCCTAGTGGGCTACGAGCAGTACTTC. Amino acid sequence: CASSPLVGYEQYF.

The rearrangement links TRBV6-5 to TRBJ1-1, with TRBD1 matching 7 bases. The CDR3 covers 15 residues. CDR1 and CDR2 from the germline V gene are MNHEY and SVGAGI. Losses at the gene ends were 8 bases for V and 1 base for J; bases not matched to a gene: 10. In DNA, the CDR3 is TGTGCCAGCTATCTGCCCGCAGGGGGGAACACTGAAGCTTTCTTT. Protein sequence: CASYLPAGGNTEAFF.

The chain carries TRBV27 and TRBJ2-7; no firm D call. The CDR3 has 14 amino acids. Germline CDR1 is MNHEY and CDR2 is SMNVEV (reference sequence). Trimming shortened V by 2 bases and J by 6 bases, and 14 bases separated the two germline ends. CDR3 in DNA: TGTGCCAGCAGTTTAATCGGAGACCGACGCGAGCAGTACTTC. This encodes CASSLIGDRREQYF.

The rearrangement uses TRBV7-2 and TRBJ2-3; 8 bases are a match to TRBD2. The junction had 7 bases not matched to a gene; V was cut back by 1 base and J by 4 bases. The CDR3 length is 16 residues. Germline CDR1 SGHTA, CDR2 FQGNSA. CDR3 sequence reads: CASSLDAGGAADTQYF. The DNA for the CDR3 is TGTGCCAGCAGCTTAGACGCGGGGGGCGCCGCAGATACGCAGTATTTT.

This clone has just a few counts. The genes are TRBV7-2 and TRBJ2-7; D unclear. The germline gives CDR1 SGHTA, CDR2 FQGNSA. The CDR3 spans 16 residues. Trimming left V 2 bases short and J 1 base short, with 15 bases between. DNA of the CDR3: TGTGCCAGCAGCTTAAGCGAGGAGCTACCTTCCTACGAGCAGTACTTC. Residues: CASSLSEELPSYEQYF.